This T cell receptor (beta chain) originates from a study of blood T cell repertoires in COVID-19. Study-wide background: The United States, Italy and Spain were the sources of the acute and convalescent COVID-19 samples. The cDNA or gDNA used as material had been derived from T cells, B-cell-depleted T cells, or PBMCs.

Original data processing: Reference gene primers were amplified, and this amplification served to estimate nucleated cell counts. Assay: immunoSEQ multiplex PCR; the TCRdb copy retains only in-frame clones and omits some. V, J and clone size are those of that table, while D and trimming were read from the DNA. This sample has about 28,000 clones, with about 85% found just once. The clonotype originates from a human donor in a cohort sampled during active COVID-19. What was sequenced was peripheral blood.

The CDR3 DNA sequence: TGTGCCAGCAGCGCCATGGGAGCAAACTATGGCTACACCTTC. It is translated as CASSAMGANYGYTF. The chain combines TRBV11-3 with TRBJ1-2; no firm D call. Germline V CDR1 and CDR2: SGHNT, YENEEA. Trimming shortened V by 5 bases and J by 2 bases, and 12 bases separated the two germline ends. The CDR3 covers 14 residues.